The TCR beta chain under discussion was sequenced for a study of T cells after yellow fever vaccination. Looking at the study overall: Fractions with few cells were prepared using SMART-Seq v4 Ultra Low Input.

On this clonotype: No antigen is known for it.

Germline V gene data show CDR1 as KGHDR and CDR2 as SFDVKD. This CDR3 contains 17 residues. The J segment lost 0 bases and the V segment lost 2 bases, leaving 5 bases of the junction unmatched. Generation of TCR cDNA used 5'RACE template switching (which added a universal primer site and UMIs). TCRdb fed the 5' RACE reads into MiXCR, producing one record per CDR3 protein. Altogether 500,000 to 650,000 distinct CDR3 sequences are present, 10% to 15% being singletons, with the ten largest covering about 15%. Study-level findings and limits: Sorted repertoires could include abundant contaminating clonotypes from bulk cells. Primary-vaccination clones mostly resurfaced post-booster (nearly 97% CD4, about 87% CD8).

The clonotype was recovered from a man under 40 who received the YFV17D yellow fever vaccine. The chain is built from TRBV24-1 and TRBJ2-1, with 8 bases identical to TRBD1. The source material was PBMCs, sampled on the day of the yellow fever booster vaccination. The CDR3 loop reads CATSDWGDRSSYNEQFF. CDR3 coding DNA: TGTGCCACCAGTGATTGGGGGGACAGGAGCTCCTACAATGAGCAGTTCTTC.